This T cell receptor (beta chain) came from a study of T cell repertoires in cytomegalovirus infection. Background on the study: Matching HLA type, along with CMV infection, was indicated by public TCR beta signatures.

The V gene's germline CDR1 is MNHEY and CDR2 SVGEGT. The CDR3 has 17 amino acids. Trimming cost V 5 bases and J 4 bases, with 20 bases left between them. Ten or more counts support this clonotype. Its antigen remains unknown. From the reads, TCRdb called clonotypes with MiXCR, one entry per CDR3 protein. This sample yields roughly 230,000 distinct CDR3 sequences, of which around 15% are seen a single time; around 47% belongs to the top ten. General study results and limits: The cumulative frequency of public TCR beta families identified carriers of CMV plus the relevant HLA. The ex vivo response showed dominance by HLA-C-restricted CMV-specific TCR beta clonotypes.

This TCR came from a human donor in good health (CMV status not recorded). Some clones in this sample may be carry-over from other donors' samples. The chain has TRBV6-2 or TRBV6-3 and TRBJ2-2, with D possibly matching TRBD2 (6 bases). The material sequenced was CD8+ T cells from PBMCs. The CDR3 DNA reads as TGTGCCAGCAGTACGATTGTTTTGGGGGGTCGCACCGGGGAGCTGTTTTTT. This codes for CASSTIVLGGRTGELFF.